The rows below give T cell receptor beta chains drawn from one sample of a study of T cell responses to AZD1222 COVID-19 vaccine. Generated by immunoSEQ multiplex PCR, the TCRdb table keeps only in-frame clones and is missing some. The sample consists of 40,000 to 55,000 clones, 70% to 90% of them appearing once. The input for sequencing was peripheral blood, taken 28 days after the second AZD1222 dose. All receptors come from an adult who received the AZD1222 COVID-19 vaccine. Both conserved end residues are part of each CDR3. Each record gives: J gene, D gene, clone size, V gene, CDR3 DNA, CDR3 protein. D genes are given only for firm matches. Clone size appears in some rows only: once, few, many, or a class for an expanded clone.

j_call: TRBJ1-2
d_call: .
clone_size: .
v_call: TRBV19
cdr3_nt: TGTGCCAGTACCCTACACGGGAACTATGGCTACACCTTC
cdr3_aa: CASTLHGNYGYTF

j_call: TRBJ2-1
d_call: TRBD2
clone_size: .
v_call: TRBV7-9
cdr3_nt: TGTGCCAGCAGCCTGAACCTAGCGGGAGGTCGCAATGAGCAGTTCTTC
cdr3_aa: CASSLNLAGGRNEQFF

j_call: TRBJ1-2
d_call: .
clone_size: once
v_call: TRBV11-3
cdr3_nt: TGTGCCAGCAGCTTAGGGGCGAACTATGGCTACACCTTC
cdr3_aa: CASSLGANYGYTF

j_call: TRBJ1-1
d_call: TRBD1
clone_size: .
v_call: TRBV6-1
cdr3_nt: TGTGCCAGCAGTGAGAGTGGGGCCAGGGGGCGCGCAGCTTTCTTT
cdr3_aa: CASSESGARGRAAFF

j_call: TRBJ2-7
d_call: .
clone_size: .
v_call: TRBV28
cdr3_nt: TGTGCCAGCAGTCCTACGGGGATTACCTACGAGCAGTACTTC
cdr3_aa: CASSPTGITYEQYF

j_call: TRBJ2-1
d_call: .
clone_size: .
v_call: TRBV7-3
cdr3_nt: TGTGCCAGCAGCTTAAAACCCGGACTAACGGGAGCCTACAATGAGCAGTTCTTC
cdr3_aa: CASSLKPGLTGAYNEQFF

j_call: TRBJ2-1
d_call: TRBD2
clone_size: .
v_call: TRBV27
cdr3_nt: TGTGCCAGCAGTTCCGCTGGGGGGAGGGCGGTCAATGAGCAGTTCTTC
cdr3_aa: CASSSAGGRAVNEQFF

j_call: TRBJ2-1
d_call: TRBD2
clone_size: .
v_call: TRBV5-1
cdr3_nt: TGCGCCAGCGGCCGGGGAGCTAGCGGGAGTTACAATGAGCAGTTCTTC
cdr3_aa: CASGRGASGSYNEQFF

j_call: TRBJ1-4
d_call: .
clone_size: .
v_call: TRBV3-1/TRBV3-2
cdr3_nt: TGTGCCAGCAGCAGGATCGGGCCTCCTCTGGCAGCTAATGAAAAACTGTTTTTT
cdr3_aa: CASSRIGPPLAANEKLFF

j_call: TRBJ2-1
d_call: TRBD2
clone_size: .
v_call: TRBV7-6
cdr3_nt: TGTGCCAGCAGCCTCGGGACTAGCGGGAGTTTCGTGTATGAGCAGTTCTTC
cdr3_aa: CASSLGTSGSFVYEQFF

j_call: TRBJ2-7
d_call: .
clone_size: .
v_call: TRBV4-3
cdr3_nt: TGCGCCAGCAGCCACCCCCCGGAGCAGTACTTC
cdr3_aa: CASSHPPEQYF

j_call: TRBJ2-7
d_call: TRBD2
clone_size: few
v_call: TRBV7-3
cdr3_nt: TGTGCCAGCAGCTTAACAGCGGGAGTCGAGCAGTACTTC
cdr3_aa: CASSLTAGVEQYF

j_call: TRBJ2-7
d_call: .
clone_size: few
v_call: TRBV6-6
cdr3_nt: TGTGCCAGCAGTTACCCTCAAGGTGGTGAGAGCTACGAGCAGTACTTC
cdr3_aa: CASSYPQGGESYEQYF

j_call: TRBJ2-2
d_call: TRBD2
clone_size: .
v_call: TRBV7-7
cdr3_nt: TGTGCCAGCAGCGAAACTCCGGGACTAGCGACGCTGGAGCTGTTTTTT
cdr3_aa: CASSETPGLATLELFF

j_call: TRBJ2-7
d_call: TRBD1
clone_size: .
v_call: TRBV6-5
cdr3_nt: TGTGCCAGCAGTTTGGACAGGTTCGCCTACGAGCAGTACTTC
cdr3_aa: CASSLDRFAYEQYF

j_call: TRBJ2-7
d_call: .
clone_size: .
v_call: TRBV21-1
cdr3_nt: TGTGCCAGCGCAGGAGGAGGGCCCTACGAGCAGTACTTC
cdr3_aa: CASAGGGPYEQYF

j_call: TRBJ2-7
d_call: TRBD2
clone_size: .
v_call: TRBV18
cdr3_nt: TGTGCCAGCTCACCATCAGCGGGAGGCACCTACGAGCAGTACTTC
cdr3_aa: CASSPSAGGTYEQYF

j_call: TRBJ1-3
d_call: .
clone_size: once
v_call: TRBV6-4
cdr3_nt: TGTGCCAGCCCCGTACCCATACCCCGGGAGCCTCACTCTGGAAACACCATATATTTT
cdr3_aa: CASPVPIPREPHSGNTIYF

j_call: TRBJ2-2
d_call: TRBD1
clone_size: .
v_call: TRBV28
cdr3_nt: TGTGCCAGCAGTCCGTGGACAGGGGACAGCGGTAGCACCGGGGAGCTGTTTTTT
cdr3_aa: CASSPWTGDSGSTGELFF

j_call: TRBJ2-7
d_call: TRBD2
clone_size: .
v_call: TRBV19
cdr3_nt: TGTGCCAGTAGTATAACTAGCGGGAGGTACGAGCAGTACTTC
cdr3_aa: CASSITSGRYEQYF

j_call: TRBJ2-7
d_call: .
clone_size: .
v_call: TRBV12-3/TRBV12-4
cdr3_nt: TGTGCCAGCAGTGGGTCCTACGAGCAGTACTTC
cdr3_aa: CASSGSYEQYF

j_call: TRBJ2-1
d_call: .
clone_size: .
v_call: TRBV28
cdr3_nt: TGTGCCAGCAGCCAGGTAGGCGGGCTTTACAATGAGCAGTTCTTC
cdr3_aa: CASSQVGGLYNEQFF

j_call: TRBJ2-4
d_call: .
clone_size: .
v_call: TRBV27
cdr3_nt: TGTGCCAGCAGGGCGCTGGCGGCCAAAAACATTCAGTACTTC
cdr3_aa: CASRALAAKNIQYF

j_call: TRBJ2-1
d_call: TRBD1
clone_size: few
v_call: TRBV19
cdr3_nt: TGTGCCAGTAGTTCATGGGACAGGGGGAGTGAGCAGTTCTTC
cdr3_aa: CASSSWDRGSEQFF

j_call: TRBJ1-6
d_call: .
clone_size: .
v_call: TRBV9
cdr3_nt: TGTGCCAGCAGCCCCAGGACAGAGAATTCACCCCTCCACTTT
cdr3_aa: CASSPRTENSPLHF

j_call: TRBJ2-3
d_call: .
clone_size: .
v_call: TRBV7-2
cdr3_nt: TGTGCCAGCAGCTTACGGCGGGTAGGCCTCACAGATACGCAGTATTTT
cdr3_aa: CASSLRRVGLTDTQYF

j_call: TRBJ1-2
d_call: .
clone_size: .
v_call: TRBV30
cdr3_nt: TGTGCCTGGAGGGGTTCCTATGGCTACACCTTC
cdr3_aa: CAWRGSYGYTF

j_call: TRBJ2-2
d_call: .
clone_size: .
v_call: TRBV12-5
cdr3_nt: TGTGCTAGGATGGGCGGGGAGCTGTTTTTT
cdr3_aa: CARMGGELFF

j_call: TRBJ2-2
d_call: .
clone_size: .
v_call: TRBV19
cdr3_nt: TGTGCCACACGAGGGCCACGGGACACCGGGGAGCTGTTTTTT
cdr3_aa: CATRGPRDTGELFF

j_call: TRBJ2-1
d_call: TRBD1
clone_size: .
v_call: TRBV7-9
cdr3_nt: TGTGCCAGCAGCTTGGGACAGGGAGGCAATGAGCAGTTCTTC
cdr3_aa: CASSLGQGGNEQFF

j_call: TRBJ1-5
d_call: .
clone_size: .
v_call: TRBV14
cdr3_nt: TGTGCCAGCAGCCAAGAACGGGATCAGCCCCAGCATTTT
cdr3_aa: CASSQERDQPQHF

j_call: TRBJ1-3
d_call: .
clone_size: .
v_call: TRBV7-2
cdr3_nt: TGTGCCAGCAGCCCCGCGAGCGGAAACACCATATATTTT
cdr3_aa: CASSPASGNTIYF

j_call: TRBJ1-3
d_call: TRBD1
clone_size: .
v_call: TRBV10-3
cdr3_nt: TGTGCCATCAGGGGACAGACCTCTGGAAACACCATATATTTT
cdr3_aa: CAIRGQTSGNTIYF

j_call: TRBJ2-3
d_call: TRBD2
clone_size: .
v_call: TRBV14
cdr3_nt: TGTGCCAGCAGCCAGGGACTAGCGGGATACGGCACAGATACGCAGTATTTT
cdr3_aa: CASSQGLAGYGTDTQYF

j_call: TRBJ2-1
d_call: TRBD1
clone_size: .
v_call: TRBV29-1
cdr3_nt: TGCAGCGCCGGGACAGCGAGCTCCTACAATGAGCAGTTCTTC
cdr3_aa: CSAGTASSYNEQFF

j_call: TRBJ1-5
d_call: TRBD1
clone_size: .
v_call: TRBV4-1
cdr3_nt: TGCGCCAGCAGCCCGGACAGGGATTATAGCAATCAGCCCCAGCATTTT
cdr3_aa: CASSPDRDYSNQPQHF

j_call: TRBJ1-2
d_call: .
clone_size: .
v_call: TRBV9
cdr3_nt: TGTGCCAGCAGCGTTGGGGGAACGGCCACTGACTATGGCTACACCTTC
cdr3_aa: CASSVGGTATDYGYTF

j_call: TRBJ1-2
d_call: TRBD1
clone_size: .
v_call: TRBV5-8
cdr3_nt: TGTGCCAGCAGCAGGGACAGCGCCTTCGCATATGGCTACACCTTC
cdr3_aa: CASSRDSAFAYGYTF

j_call: TRBJ1-5
d_call: TRBD1
clone_size: .
v_call: TRBV28
cdr3_nt: TGTGCCAGCAGAGCTCAGGGGGTTAGCAATCAGCCCCAGCATTTT
cdr3_aa: CASRAQGVSNQPQHF

j_call: TRBJ2-1
d_call: .
clone_size: .
v_call: TRBV27
cdr3_nt: TGTGCCAGCAGTTTTCGGTGGGGCGGGGACGCCTACAATGAGCAGTTCTTC
cdr3_aa: CASSFRWGGDAYNEQFF

j_call: TRBJ2-4
d_call: TRBD1
clone_size: few
v_call: TRBV10-3
cdr3_nt: TGTGCCATCAGTGATCGGGACAGGGGGCAGTACTTC
cdr3_aa: CAISDRDRGQYF

j_call: TRBJ2-7
d_call: .
clone_size: .
v_call: TRBV13
cdr3_nt: TGTGCCAGCAGCTTAATTGCCCAGGGGGGATCCTACGAGCAGTACTTC
cdr3_aa: CASSLIAQGGSYEQYF

j_call: TRBJ1-2
d_call: .
clone_size: .
v_call: TRBV9
cdr3_nt: TGTGCCAGCAGCGCCCGACAGGACGGCTACACCTTC
cdr3_aa: CASSARQDGYTF

j_call: TRBJ2-5
d_call: .
clone_size: .
v_call: TRBV20-1
cdr3_nt: TGCAGTGCTAAACCTCAGGAGACCCAGTACTTC
cdr3_aa: CSAKPQETQYF

j_call: TRBJ2-1
d_call: .
clone_size: once
v_call: TRBV5-6
cdr3_nt: TGTGCCAGCAGCTTACAACTAGCTTGGGCTTACAATGAGCAGTTCTTC
cdr3_aa: CASSLQLAWAYNEQFF

j_call: TRBJ2-4
d_call: .
clone_size: once
v_call: TRBV14
cdr3_nt: TGTGCCAGCAGCAGAACCGGGATTGGGCTAAAAAACATTCAGTACTTC
cdr3_aa: CASSRTGIGLKNIQYF

j_call: TRBJ2-1
d_call: TRBD2
clone_size: .
v_call: TRBV3-1/TRBV3-2
cdr3_nt: TGTGCCAGCAGCCAAGATAGCGGGATTGACGGGGAGCAGTTCTTC
cdr3_aa: CASSQDSGIDGEQFF

j_call: TRBJ2-2
d_call: TRBD1
clone_size: few
v_call: TRBV28
cdr3_nt: TGTGCCAGCGGACTCATGGGACAGGGGATCGGGGAGCTGTTTTTT
cdr3_aa: CASGLMGQGIGELFF

j_call: TRBJ1-4
d_call: .
clone_size: .
v_call: TRBV6-5
cdr3_nt: TGTGCCAGCACCCCAGGCAGGGGCAACGAAAAACTGTTTTTT
cdr3_aa: CASTPGRGNEKLFF

j_call: TRBJ2-2
d_call: .
clone_size: once
v_call: TRBV7-3
cdr3_nt: TGTGCCAGCAGTAAGGGGGTCACCGGGGAGCTGTTTTTT
cdr3_aa: CASSKGVTGELFF

j_call: TRBJ2-2
d_call: .
clone_size: .
v_call: TRBV7-2
cdr3_nt: TGTGCCAGCAGCCCCAACCCGGACAGCACCGGGGAGCTGTTTTTT
cdr3_aa: CASSPNPDSTGELFF

j_call: TRBJ1-1
d_call: .
clone_size: .
v_call: TRBV20-1
cdr3_nt: TGCAGGAGGGGCATGAACACTGAAGCTTTCTTT
cdr3_aa: CRRGMNTEAFF

j_call: TRBJ2-1
d_call: TRBD2
clone_size: .
v_call: TRBV10-1
cdr3_nt: TGCGCCAGCAGTGTAACGGGACTAGCGGGAGGGCCCCCCTACAATGAGCAGTTCTTC
cdr3_aa: CASSVTGLAGGPPYNEQFF

j_call: TRBJ2-5
d_call: TRBD2
clone_size: .
v_call: TRBV10-3
cdr3_nt: TGTGCCATAAGTGAGAAAACTAGCGGGAGGTTGGAGACCCAGTACTTC
cdr3_aa: CAISEKTSGRLETQYF

j_call: TRBJ1-3
d_call: .
clone_size: .
v_call: TRBV5-5
cdr3_nt: TGTGCCAGCAGCTTGGCGTGGGGCACCATATATTTT
cdr3_aa: CASSLAWGTIYF

j_call: TRBJ1-5
d_call: .
clone_size: few
v_call: TRBV19
cdr3_nt: TGTGCCAGTAGTATAGAGGGGAATCAGCCCCAGCATTTT
cdr3_aa: CASSIEGNQPQHF

j_call: TRBJ1-5
d_call: .
clone_size: .
v_call: TRBV9
cdr3_nt: TGTGCCAGCAGCGTAGCGGCGGCCGATCAGCCCCAGCATTTT
cdr3_aa: CASSVAAADQPQHF

j_call: TRBJ1-1
d_call: .
clone_size: .
v_call: TRBV18
cdr3_nt: TGTGCCAGCTCACCACGAGCGAGAATAACTGAAGCTTTCTTT
cdr3_aa: CASSPRARITEAFF

j_call: TRBJ2-2
d_call: .
clone_size: once
v_call: TRBV4-2
cdr3_nt: TGTGCCAGCAGCCAAGAAATTTCGGCAGCTTCGAACACCGGGGAGCTGTTTTTT
cdr3_aa: CASSQEISAASNTGELFF